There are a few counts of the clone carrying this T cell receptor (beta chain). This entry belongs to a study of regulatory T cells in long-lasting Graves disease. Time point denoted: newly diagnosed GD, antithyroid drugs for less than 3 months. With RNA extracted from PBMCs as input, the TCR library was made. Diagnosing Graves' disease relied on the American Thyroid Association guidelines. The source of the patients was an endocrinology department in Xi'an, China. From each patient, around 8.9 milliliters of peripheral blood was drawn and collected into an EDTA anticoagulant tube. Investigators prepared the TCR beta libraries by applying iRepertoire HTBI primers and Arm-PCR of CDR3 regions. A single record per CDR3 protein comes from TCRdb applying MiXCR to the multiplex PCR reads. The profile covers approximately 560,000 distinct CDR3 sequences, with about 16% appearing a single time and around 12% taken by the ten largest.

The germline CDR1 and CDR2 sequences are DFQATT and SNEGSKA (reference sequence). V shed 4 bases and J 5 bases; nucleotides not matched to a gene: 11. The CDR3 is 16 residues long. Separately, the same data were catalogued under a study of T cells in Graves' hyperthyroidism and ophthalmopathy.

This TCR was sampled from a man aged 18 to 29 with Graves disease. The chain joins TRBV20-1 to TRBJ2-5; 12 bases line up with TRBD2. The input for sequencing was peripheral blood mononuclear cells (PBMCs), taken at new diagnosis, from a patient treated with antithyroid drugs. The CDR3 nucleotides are TGCAGTGCTAAGAGAACTAGCGGGAGGTCGGGGGAGACCCAGTACTTC. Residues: CSAKRTSGRSGETQYF.